These T cell receptor beta chains were read from a single sample in a study of CD8+ T cells in alopecia areata. Sequenced by immunoSEQ multiplex PCR; TCRdb stores in-frame clones only, minus some. The sample lists under 250,000 clones; roughly 56% were seen once. Sequenced input: CD8+ T cells sorted from blood. These receptors were taken from a human donor in good health. CDR3s include the opening cysteine and the closing phenylalanine or tryptophan. D genes are given only for firm matches. Clone size is not always given. Where it is, it says once, few, many or a class for expanded clones.

V gene,clone size,D gene,J gene,CDR3 DNA,CDR3 protein
TRBV27,.,.,TRBJ2-7,TGTGCCAGCAGTTTGTACAGGGACGTTAACGAGCAGTACTTC,CASSLYRDVNEQYF
TRBV4-2,few,TRBD1,TRBJ2-5,TGTGCCAGCAGCCAAGAGGACAGGGCTGGGGAGACCCAGTACTTC,CASSQEDRAGETQYF
TRBV29-1,once,.,TRBJ2-2,TGCAGCGGGAGGAACACCGGGGAGCTGTTTTTT,CSGRNTGELFF
TRBV9,.,.,TRBJ1-3,TGTGCCAGCAATGGGGGTGAGGCTGGAAACACCATATATTTT,CASNGGEAGNTIYF
TRBV7-2,.,.,TRBJ1-2,TGTGCCAGCAGCCCAGGCGGCAGGGGAGGTGGCTACACCTTC,CASSPGGRGGGYTF
TRBV11-2,.,TRBD1,TRBJ2-7,TGTGCCAGCAGCTTAGTGGGACAGGGAACCCACGGGTACGAGCAGTACTTC,CASSLVGQGTHGYEQYF
TRBV15,.,.,TRBJ2-6,TGTGCCACCAGCATTTTTTCTGGGGCCAACGTCCTGACTTTC,CATSIFSGANVLTF
TRBV7-9,.,.,TRBJ1-2,TGTGCCAGCAGCTCCCCGGTCGACTATGGCTACACCTTC,CASSSPVDYGYTF
TRBV5-4,.,.,TRBJ1-2,TGTGCCAGCAGCTTGGGACCCCGCCCGGGGCTTAGTGGCTACACCTTC,CASSLGPRPGLSGYTF
TRBV30,.,TRBD1,TRBJ1-2,TGTGCCTGGAGTGCCGGGACAGGGGTCGGCTACACCTTC,CAWSAGTGVGYTF
TRBV2,.,.,TRBJ2-3,TGTGCCAGCAGTACTGGGGAAGCTAGCACAGATACGCAGTATTTT,CASSTGEASTDTQYF
TRBV6-5,.,.,TRBJ2-1,TGTGCCAGCAGTTACTCTCGTTCCTTTGATGAGCAGTTCTTC,CASSYSRSFDEQFF
TRBV30,.,.,TRBJ2-5,TGTGCCTGGAGTGACGGAGCGGGAGAGACCCAGTACTTC,CAWSDGAGETQYF
TRBV2,.,.,TRBJ1-5,TGTGCCAGCAGAGAGGACACGATTAGCAATCAGCCCCAGCATTTT,CASREDTISNQPQHF
TRBV4-1,.,TRBD1,TRBJ1-1,TGCGCCAGCAGCCAAGCGAACAGGGGAGGCACTGAAGCTTTCTTT,CASSQANRGGTEAFF
TRBV19,.,TRBD1,TRBJ1-6,TGTGCCACCGGACAGGGGGTGTCCTATAATTCACCCCTCCACTTT,CATGQGVSYNSPLHF
TRBV5-1,.,.,TRBJ2-1,TGCGCCAGCAGTTTGGGGCAGGGCGAATACAATGAGCAGTTCTTC,CASSLGQGEYNEQFF
TRBV15,.,.,TRBJ1-1,TGTGCCACCAGCAGAGAAGAGTTTCTGAACACTGAAGCTTTCTTT,CATSREEFLNTEAFF
TRBV29-1,.,.,TRBJ2-1,TGCAGCGTTGAGCTTAACCACCCCTACAATGAGCAGTTCTTC,CSVELNHPYNEQFF
TRBV6-5,.,.,TRBJ1-1,TGTGCCAGCAGTTACAGGGATGGGATGAACACTGAAGCTTTCTTT,CASSYRDGMNTEAFF
TRBV7-2,.,TRBD2,TRBJ2-1,TGTGCCAGCAGCTTATCTCTAGCGGGGGTGGGCAATGAGCAGTTCTTC,CASSLSLAGVGNEQFF
TRBV9,.,.,TRBJ2-3,TGTGCCAGCAGCCCTCGGGGGCCTGAGTCAGATACGCAGTATTTT,CASSPRGPESDTQYF
TRBV19,.,TRBD1,TRBJ2-1,TGTGCCAGTAGTACCGACAGGGGCGCCGATAATGAGCAGTTCTTC,CASSTDRGADNEQFF
TRBV27,.,.,TRBJ1-5,TGTGCCAGCAGCTACCATAATCAGCCCCAGCATTTT,CASSYHNQPQHF
TRBV5-4,few,.,TRBJ1-6,TGTGCCAGCAGCTTTGACCCCCGTTCACCCCTCCACTTT,CASSFDPRSPLHF
TRBV19,few,.,TRBJ1-2,TGTGCCAGTAGCCAGACACTTAACTATGGCTACACCTTC,CASSQTLNYGYTF
TRBV5-4,few,.,TRBJ1-2,TGTGCCAGCAGCTCGGCGGGATGGTCCAGCTATGGCTACACCTTC,CASSSAGWSSYGYTF
TRBV4-2,.,TRBD1,TRBJ1-1,TGTGCCAGCAGCCAAGGGGACAGGGGGAACACTGAAGCTTTCTTT,CASSQGDRGNTEAFF
TRBV27,.,.,TRBJ2-7,TGTGCCAGCAGTTTAACCAGGGGAGCCTACGAGCAGTACTTC,CASSLTRGAYEQYF
TRBV29-1,few,.,TRBJ1-2,TGCAGCGTGATGCCCGGGACCGGAGATGGCTACACCTTC,CSVMPGTGDGYTF
TRBV5-1,.,.,TRBJ2-1,TGCGCCAGCATGGAGGGCCCCAATGAGCAGTTCTTC,CASMEGPNEQFF
TRBV5-1,.,TRBD1,TRBJ1-1,TGCGCCAGCAGCTCCGGACAGGGGAACACTGAAGCTTTCTTT,CASSSGQGNTEAFF
TRBV27,.,.,TRBJ2-7,TGTGCCAGCAGTTCGTACTCAAGCTCCTACGAGCAGTACTTC,CASSSYSSSYEQYF
TRBV29-1,few,.,TRBJ2-2,TGCAGCACTACGACAGCAGCGGGCGGGGAGCTGTTTTTT,CSTTTAAGGELFF
TRBV6-6,.,TRBD1,TRBJ1-1,TGTGCCAGCAGTCTTACCCTACAGGGGCCAGCTTTCTTT,CASSLTLQGPAFF
TRBV2,.,.,TRBJ1-4,TGTGCCAGCAAAACACCGAATGGTCAACTGTTTTTT,CASKTPNGQLFF
TRBV4-1,once,.,TRBJ1-1,TGCGCCAGCAGCCACCGGACGGGGAACACTGAAGCTTTCTTT,CASSHRTGNTEAFF
TRBV6-5,.,.,TRBJ1-2,TGTGCCAGCAGGCCCACGACAGGCTCCAACTATGGCTACACCTTC,CASRPTTGSNYGYTF
TRBV29-1,once,.,TRBJ2-5,TGCAGCTTCTGGCCGGGGGGCGAGGAGACCCAGTACTTC,CSFWPGGEETQYF
TRBV29-1,.,.,TRBJ1-2,TGCAGCGTTGAAGGCGGCCCCGTGAGGCATGGCTACACCTTC,CSVEGGPVRHGYTF
TRBV5-6,.,.,TRBJ2-4,TGTGCCAGCAGCTTTGGGAACATTCAGTACTTC,CASSFGNIQYF
TRBV29-1,.,.,TRBJ2-7,TGCAGCGTTTCTGGGGGCGAACACGAGCAGTACTTC,CSVSGGEHEQYF
TRBV30,.,.,TRBJ2-7,TGTGCCTGGAGAGCAGGGGATGCCTACGAGCAGTACTTC,CAWRAGDAYEQYF
TRBV7-8,.,.,TRBJ1-6,TGTGCCAGCAGCGAGAGAGGTAGTCAGGAAAATAATTCACCCCTCCACTTT,CASSERGSQENNSPLHF
TRBV4-2,.,.,TRBJ1-1,TGTGCCAGCAGCCCGGACTCTGTACACACTGAAGCTTTCTTT,CASSPDSVHTEAFF
TRBV6-6,few,.,TRBJ2-1,TGTGCCAGCCGTAATTCCAGGGCCTACAATGAGCAGTTCTTC,CASRNSRAYNEQFF
TRBV29-1,few,.,TRBJ2-3,TGCGGGGGCGCCAGCAGCACAGATACGCAGTATTTT,CGGASSTDTQYF
TRBV29-1,few,TRBD2,TRBJ2-5,TGCAGCGTTGAACTGACTAGCCGGACGATCCTTCAAGAGACCCAGTACTTC,CSVELTSRTILQETQYF
TRBV9,.,.,TRBJ1-1,TGTGCCAGCAGCGTAGTGGGCGGGAACACTGAAGCTTTCTTT,CASSVVGGNTEAFF
TRBV30,.,.,TRBJ2-7,TGTGCCTGGAGTAATTTCGGAGAGTACTACGAGCAGTACTTC,CAWSNFGEYYEQYF
TRBV30,.,TRBD1,TRBJ2-3,TGTGCCTGGAGTGAGGGCAGGGGGCCAGATACGCAGTATTTT,CAWSEGRGPDTQYF
TRBV13,.,.,TRBJ1-2,TGTGCCAGCAGCTTAAATACCCCCAGCTATGGCTACACCTTC,CASSLNTPSYGYTF
TRBV27,few,.,TRBJ1-1,TGTGCCAGCAGTTGGGGTGCTGAAGCTTTCTTT,CASSWGAEAFF
TRBV19,.,.,TRBJ1-2,TGTGCCAGTAGTATTATGCAGGGCAACTATGGCTACACCTTC,CASSIMQGNYGYTF
TRBV15,.,.,TRBJ1-5,TGTGCCACCAGCAGAGGAGGAGGGAGCAATCAGCCCCAGCATTTT,CATSRGGGSNQPQHF
TRBV7-9,.,.,TRBJ1-2,TGTGCCAGCAGCTTAGGGGCCTCCTCAAACTATGGCTACACCTTC,CASSLGASSNYGYTF
TRBV13,.,TRBD1,TRBJ1-1,TGTGCCAGCAGCCCTCCGGGACAGGGCACTGAAGCTTTCTTT,CASSPPGQGTEAFF
TRBV28,few,.,TRBJ2-7,TGTGCCAGCAGTTTCGAAGGAGGGACTGGGGAGCAGTACTTC,CASSFEGGTGEQYF